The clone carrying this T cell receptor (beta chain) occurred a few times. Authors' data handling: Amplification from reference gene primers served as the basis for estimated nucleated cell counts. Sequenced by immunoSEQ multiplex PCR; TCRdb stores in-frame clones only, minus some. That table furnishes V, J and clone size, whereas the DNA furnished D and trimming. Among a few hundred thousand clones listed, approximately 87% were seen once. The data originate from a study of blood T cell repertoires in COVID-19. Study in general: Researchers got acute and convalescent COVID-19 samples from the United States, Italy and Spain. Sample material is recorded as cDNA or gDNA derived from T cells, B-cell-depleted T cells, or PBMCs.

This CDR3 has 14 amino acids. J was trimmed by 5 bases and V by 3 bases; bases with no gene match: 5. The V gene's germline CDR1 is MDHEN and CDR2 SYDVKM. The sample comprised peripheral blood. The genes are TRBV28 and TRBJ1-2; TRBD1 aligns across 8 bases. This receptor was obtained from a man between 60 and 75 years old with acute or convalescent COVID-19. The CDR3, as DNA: TGTGCCAGCAGTTTTCAGGGGGCGGGTTATGGCTACACCTTC. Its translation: CASSFQGAGYGYTF.